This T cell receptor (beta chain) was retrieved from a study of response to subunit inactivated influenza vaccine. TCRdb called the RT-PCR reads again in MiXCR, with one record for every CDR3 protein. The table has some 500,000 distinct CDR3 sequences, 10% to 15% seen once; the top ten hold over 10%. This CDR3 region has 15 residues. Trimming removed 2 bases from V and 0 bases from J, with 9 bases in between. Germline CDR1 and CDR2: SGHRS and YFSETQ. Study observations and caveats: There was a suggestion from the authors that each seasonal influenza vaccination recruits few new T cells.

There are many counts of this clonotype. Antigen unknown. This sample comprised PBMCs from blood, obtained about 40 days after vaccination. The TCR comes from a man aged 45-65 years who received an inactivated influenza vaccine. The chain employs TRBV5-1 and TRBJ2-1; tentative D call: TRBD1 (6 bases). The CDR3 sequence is CASSFTGSSYNEQFF. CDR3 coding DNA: TGCGCCAGCAGCTTTACAGGGAGCTCCTACAATGAGCAGTTCTTC.